This T cell receptor beta chain appears in the sequencing data of a study of regulatory T cells in long-lasting Graves disease. With iRepertoire HTBI primers and Arm-PCR of CDR3 regions, TCR beta libraries were built. TCRdb independently ran MiXCR on the multiplex PCR reads; one entry per CDR3 protein. Of 250,000 or so distinct CDR3 sequences listed, 20% to 25% were seen once; the top ten hold over 11%. The CDR3 is 13 residues long. V was cut by 5 bases and J by 2 bases, with 10 bases left in between. From germline, CDR1 is DFQATT and CDR2 SNEGSKA (reference sequence). This clonotype was observed a handful of times. Its antigen is not identified. Regarding the study as a whole: Researchers reported studying only peripheral blood, not thyroid tissue.

The time point denotes: newly diagnosed GD, antithyroid drugs for less than 3 months. There was RNA extracted from PBMCs, and the TCR library was made from it. The chain links TRBV20-1 to TRBJ1-5; perhaps TRBD1 as D (5 bases). This sequence was found in a female donor with Graves disease. The material sequenced was peripheral blood mononuclear cells (PBMCs), taken at new diagnosis, from a patient treated with antithyroid drugs. The CDR3 region has the DNA TGCAGTGCTCCGAGGGGTGGCAATCAGCCCCAGCATTTT. Amino acids: CSAPRGGNQPQHF.